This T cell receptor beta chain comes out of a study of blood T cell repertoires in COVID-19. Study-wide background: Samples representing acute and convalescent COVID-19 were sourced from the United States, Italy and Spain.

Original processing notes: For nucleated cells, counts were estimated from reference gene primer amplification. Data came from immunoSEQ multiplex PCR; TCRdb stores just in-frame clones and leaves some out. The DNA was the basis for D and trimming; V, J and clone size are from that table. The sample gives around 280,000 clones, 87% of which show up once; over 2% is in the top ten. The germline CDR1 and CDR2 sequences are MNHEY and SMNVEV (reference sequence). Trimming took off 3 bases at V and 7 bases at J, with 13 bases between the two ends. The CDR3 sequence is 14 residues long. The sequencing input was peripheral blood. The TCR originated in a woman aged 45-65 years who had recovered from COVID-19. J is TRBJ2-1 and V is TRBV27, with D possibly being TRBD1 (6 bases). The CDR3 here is CASSLRETGNEQFF. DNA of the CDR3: TGTGCCAGCAGTTTGAGGGAAACAGGGAATGAGCAGTTCTTC.